The present entry profiles one TCR beta chain with its context. What it binds is unknown. The data stem from a study of shared clonotypes between healthy human individuals. Study as a whole: The donor group consisted of a couple of women and three men, aged 18 to 49.

Broader study findings: Shared clonotypes: about 5.3% naive CD4, approximately 3.4% naive CD8, around 2.2% memory CD4, roughly 0.4% memory CD8. The expectation was that sequencing depth would affect clonotype sharing among donors.

CD45RO-negative CD8 cells positively selected for CCR7 made up the naive population, which excluded terminally differentiated effector memory CD45RA+ cells. The length of the CDR3 is 15 residues. In germline, CDR1 is PRHDT, CDR2 FYEKMQ (reference sequence). Trimming left V 1 base short and J 2 bases short, with 10 bases between. TCRdb's copy holds only in-frame clones and misses some; the assay was immunoSEQ multiplex PCR. The sample records about 2 million clones, about 95% being singletons. The chain joins TRBV13 to TRBJ2-3; no firm D call. This sequence originates from a man aged 18-30 years in good health. Source material: naive CD8+ T cells sorted from blood. The CDR3 sequence is CASSLVYSSTDTQYF. Here the CDR3 DNA reads TGTGCCAGCAGCTTAGTCTACTCATCCACAGATACGCAGTATTTT.